The clone carrying this T cell receptor (beta chain) has only a few counts. This record belongs to a study of blood T cells in healthy people across ages. For the second PCR, which ran for roughly 7 to 11 cycles, a sample-barcoded 5' primer and a J-beta primer mix were used. MiXCR, applied by TCRdb to the 5' RACE reads, yields one record per CDR3 protein. This table holds about 720,000 distinct CDR3 sequences, 22% found once. There were healthy Caucasian individuals from Russia, aged roughly 6 to 100, serving as donors. Total RNA was isolated from each sample in quantities of at least 6 micrograms. The V gene lost 0 bases and the J gene lost 4 bases, with 6 bases spanning the gap. In germline, CDR1 is SEHNR, CDR2 FQNEAQ (reference sequence). The CDR3 spans 13 residues.

This sequence was found in a man between 65 and 85 years old in good health. The V and J genes are TRBV7-9 and TRBJ1-2; D not certain. Sequenced input: blood. This CDR3 reads CASSLALIYGYTF. The CDR3 DNA reads as TGTGCCAGCAGCTTAGCCCTCATCTATGGCTACACCTTC.